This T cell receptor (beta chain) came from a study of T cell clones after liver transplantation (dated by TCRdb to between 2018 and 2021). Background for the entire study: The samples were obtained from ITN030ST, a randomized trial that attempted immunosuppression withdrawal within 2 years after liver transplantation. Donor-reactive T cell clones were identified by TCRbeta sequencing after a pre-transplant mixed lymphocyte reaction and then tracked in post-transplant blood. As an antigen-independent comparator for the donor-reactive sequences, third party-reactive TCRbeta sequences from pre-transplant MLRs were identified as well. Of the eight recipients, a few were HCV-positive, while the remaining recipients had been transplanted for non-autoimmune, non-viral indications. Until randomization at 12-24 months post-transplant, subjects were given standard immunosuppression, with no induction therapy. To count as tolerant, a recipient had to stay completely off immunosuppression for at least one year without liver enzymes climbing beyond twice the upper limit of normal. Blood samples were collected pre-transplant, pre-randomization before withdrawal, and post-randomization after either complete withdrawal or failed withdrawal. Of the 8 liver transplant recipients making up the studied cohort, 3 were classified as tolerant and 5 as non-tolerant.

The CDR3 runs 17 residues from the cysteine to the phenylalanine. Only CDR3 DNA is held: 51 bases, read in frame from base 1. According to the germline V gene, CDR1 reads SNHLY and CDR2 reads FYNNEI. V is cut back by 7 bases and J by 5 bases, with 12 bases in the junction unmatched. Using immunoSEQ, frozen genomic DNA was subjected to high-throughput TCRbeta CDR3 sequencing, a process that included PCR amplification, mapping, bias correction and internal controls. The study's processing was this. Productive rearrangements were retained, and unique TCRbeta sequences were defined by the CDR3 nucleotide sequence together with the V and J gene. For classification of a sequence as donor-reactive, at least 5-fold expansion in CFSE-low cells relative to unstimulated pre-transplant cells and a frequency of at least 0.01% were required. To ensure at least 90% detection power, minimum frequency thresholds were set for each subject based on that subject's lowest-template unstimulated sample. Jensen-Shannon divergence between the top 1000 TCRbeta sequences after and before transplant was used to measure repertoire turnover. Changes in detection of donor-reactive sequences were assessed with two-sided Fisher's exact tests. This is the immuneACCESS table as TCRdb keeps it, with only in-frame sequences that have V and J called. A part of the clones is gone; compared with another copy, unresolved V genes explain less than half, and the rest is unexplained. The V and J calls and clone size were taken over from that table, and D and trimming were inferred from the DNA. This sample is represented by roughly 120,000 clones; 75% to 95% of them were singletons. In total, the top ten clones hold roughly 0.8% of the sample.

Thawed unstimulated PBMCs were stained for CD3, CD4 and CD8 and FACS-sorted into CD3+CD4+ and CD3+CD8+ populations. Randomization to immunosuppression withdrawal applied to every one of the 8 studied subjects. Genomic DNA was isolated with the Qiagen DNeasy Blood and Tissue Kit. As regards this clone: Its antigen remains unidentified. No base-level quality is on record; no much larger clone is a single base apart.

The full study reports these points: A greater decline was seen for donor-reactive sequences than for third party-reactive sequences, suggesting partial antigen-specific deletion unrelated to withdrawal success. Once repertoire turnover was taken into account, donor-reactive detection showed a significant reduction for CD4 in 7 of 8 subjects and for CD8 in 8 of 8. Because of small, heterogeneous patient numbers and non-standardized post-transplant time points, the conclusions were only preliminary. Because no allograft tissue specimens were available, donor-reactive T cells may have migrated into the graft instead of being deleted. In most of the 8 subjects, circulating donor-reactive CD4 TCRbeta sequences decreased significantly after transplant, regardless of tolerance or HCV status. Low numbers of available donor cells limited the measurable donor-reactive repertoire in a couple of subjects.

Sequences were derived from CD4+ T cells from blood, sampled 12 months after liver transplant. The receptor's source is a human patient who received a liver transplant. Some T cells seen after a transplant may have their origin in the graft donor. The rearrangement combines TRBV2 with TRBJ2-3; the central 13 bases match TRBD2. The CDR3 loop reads CASTPLAGGPNKDTQYF. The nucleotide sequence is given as TGTGCCAGCACCCCACTAGCGGGAGGGCCGAATAAAGATACGCAGTATTTT.